At least ten counts were recorded for the clone carrying this T cell receptor beta chain. Antigen unknown. The V end lost 5 bases, the J end lost 2 bases, and 12 bases lay between the germline ends. The germline V gene has CDR1 LNHNV and CDR2 YYDKDF (reference sequence). The CDR3 totals 15 residues. The sample originates from a study of T cell responses to AZD1222 COVID-19 vaccine. Background on the study: Second-dose schedules of about 4 or about 12 weeks were combined. General observations from the study: White British ancestry dominated among donors, who included more females, and clonal diversity was possibly underestimated. An increase in Spike-specific TCR breadth and depth was observed after two AZD1222 doses. Recipients of AZD1222 seropositive at baseline numbered only six or seven.

Profiled with immunoSEQ multiplex PCR; TCRdb holds only in-frame clones, not every one. The sample includes about 160,000 clones, about 90% seen only once; the top ten take under 2.5%. The clonotype was recovered from an adult in good health. This chain uses TRBV15 with TRBJ1-4; D may be TRBD1 (6 bases). The sample consisted of peripheral blood, taken on day 0 of AZD1222 vaccination. The CDR3 coding sequence is TGTGCCACCAGCCAATACAGGGCCACTAATGAAAAACTGTTTTTT. This codes for CATSQYRATNEKLFF.